A single sample is the source of the 27 T cell receptor beta chains below, sequenced in a study of spatial heterogeneity in lung cancer. TCRdb passed the 5' RACE reads through MiXCR, listing each CDR3 protein once. The sample lists 23,000 or so distinct CDR3 sequences, around 5.1% occurring once. The time point was: sample taken at primary tumor resection. Specimen: PBMCs, collected at surgery. These receptors were collected from a male donor with early-stage non-small cell lung cancer.

There are many counts of this clonotype. This chain joins TRBV5-1 and TRBJ2-5; 7 nucleotides align to TRBD2. Losses at the gene ends were 7 bases for V and 2 bases for J; bases not matched to a gene: 8. The germline CDR1 and CDR2 sequences are SGHRS and YFSETQ. The CDR3 contains 14 residues. The CDR3 is CASATSVSQETQYF. The DNA of the CDR3 is TGCGCCAGCGCCACTAGCGTCTCACAAGAGACCCAGTACTTC.

This clonotype was observed at least ten times. This chain joins TRBV12-3 or TRBV12-4 and TRBJ1-1; D gene uncertain. CDR3 length equals 13 residues. V was cut by 1 base and J by 8 bases, with 11 bases left in between. For the CDR3, the DNA is TGTGCCAGCAGTTTAGGAGGTTATTCCGAAGCTTTCTTT. Translated: CASSLGGYSEAFF.

This clonotype was seen many times. V usage is TRBV29-1 and J usage is TRBJ1-1, with no clear D. The CDR3 loop spans 11 amino acids. Trimming left V 2 bases short and J 8 bases short, with 9 bases between. The germline V gene encodes CDR1 SQVTM and CDR2 ANQGSEA. CDR3 residues: CSVENTAEAFF. DNA for the CDR3: TGCAGCGTTGAAAATACGGCCGAAGCTTTCTTT.

By share, this clonotype counts as medium-sized (0.01 to 0.1%). The chain couples TRBV10-3 to TRBJ2-3; the D gene is possibly TRBD2 (6 bases). V was cut by 4 bases and J by 1 base, with 18 bases left in between. Germline CDR1 is ENHRY and CDR2 is SYGVKD. CDR3 size: 17 residues. CDR3 in amino acids: CAISGSGPRAGTDTQYF. For the CDR3, the DNA is TGTGCCATCAGTGGGAGCGGGCCCCGGGCTGGCACAGATACGCAGTATTTT.

The sample holds many counts of this clonotype. This chain uses TRBV12-3 or TRBV12-4 with TRBJ2-7; TRBD2 matches 8 bases. The CDR3 has 16 amino acids. V lost 7 bases and J lost 9; bases outside the gene matches: 20. DNA for the CDR3: TGTGCCAGCACCCTAGGGGGAGGACTAGCCCGGGCAGCGCAGTACTTC. Translation: CASTLGGGLARAAQYF.

In this sample, this clonotype turned up many times. The chain uses TRBV7-3 and TRBJ2-5, with 7 bases fitting TRBD1. Trimming cost V 3 bases and J 5 bases; bases outside gene matches: 3. This CDR3 is built from 13 residues. Germline CDR1 SGHTA, CDR2 FQGTGA. CDR3 sequence reads: CASSLTGSETQYF. DNA for the CDR3: TGTGCCAGCAGCTTGACAGGGAGTGAGACCCAGTACTTC.

The sample holds many counts of this clonotype. The V gene is TRBV9, the J gene TRBJ2-2; D is perhaps TRBD2 (6 bases). CDR1 and CDR2 from the germline V gene are SGDLS and YYNGEE. CDR3 length: 18 residues. V lost 4 bases and J lost 1, with 20 bases in between. This CDR3 is CASSPTPVGGMNTGELFF. The CDR3 DNA sequence: TGTGCCAGCAGCCCAACCCCCGTCGGGGGAATGAACACCGGGGAGCTGTTTTTT.

Ten or more counts support this clonotype. The rearrangement joins TRBV6-6 to TRBJ2-7; D is unclear. The CDR3 totals 13 residues. V was clipped by 1 base and J by 0 bases, with 4 bases between them. The germline V gene has CDR1 MNHNY and CDR2 SVGAGI (reference sequence). DNA of the CDR3: TGTGCCAGCAGTTACTTGCTCTCCTACGAGCAGTACTTC. This codes for CASSYLLSYEQYF.

This clonotype was recorded at least ten times. The chain carries TRBV5-1 and TRBJ2-1; tentatively, D is TRBD1 (6 bases). The CDR3 has 13 residues. Germline V gene sequence: CDR1 SGHRS, CDR2 YFSETQ. The V and J ends lost 5 bases and 7 bases respectively, with 13 bases between them. CDR3 sequence: CASRPPGENEQFF. In DNA form, the CDR3 reads TGCGCCAGCAGGCCCCCAGGGGAGAATGAGCAGTTCTTC.

This clonotype was picked up many times. This chain uses TRBV7-3 with TRBJ2-3, with 10 positions matching TRBD2. V lost 2 bases, J lost 6 bases, and 8 bases stayed unmatched. Germline CDR1 SGHTA, CDR2 FQGTGA. The CDR3 totals 16 residues. This CDR3 is CASSLGPSGGLDTQYF. The DNA of the CDR3 is TGTGCCAGCAGCTTAGGGCCTAGCGGGGGTTTGGATACGCAGTATTTT.

On this clonotype: This sequence may be a read error, since a much larger clone differs from it by one base. A read error is likely, as this CDR3 ends without the conserved phenylalanine or tryptophan. This sequence joins TRBV3-1 and TRBJ1-4, with 9 bases matching TRBD1. CDR1 and CDR2 from the germline V gene are LGHDT and YNNKEL (reference sequence). The CDR3 runs to 16 residues. Losses at the gene ends were 4 bases for V and 2 bases for J; bases not matched to a gene: 5. CDR3 residues: CASSPYRGLTNEKLFS. The DNA for the CDR3 is TGTGCCAGCAGCCCCTACAGGGGGCTGACTAATGAAAAACTGTTTTCT.

This clonotype occurred many times. The genes are TRBV7-2 and TRBJ2-6, with D unresolved. Trimming cost V 0 bases and J 2 bases, with 11 bases left between them. CDR1 SGHTA and CDR2 FQGNSA come from the germline V gene. CDR3 length: 17 residues. CDR3 bases: TGTGCCAGCAGCTTAGCGCGGCATGCGCCTGGGGCCAACGTCCTGACTTTC. Protein: CASSLARHAPGANVLTF.

This clonotype was seen many times. The chain uses TRBV5-1 and TRBJ1-3; a weak D match, TRBD1 (5 bases). The V gene's germline CDR1 is SGHRS and CDR2 YFSETQ. This CDR3 is 13 amino acids long. The V gene lost 2 bases and the J gene lost 8 bases, with 11 bases spanning the gap. In DNA, the CDR3 is TGCGCCAGCAGCTTCCAGGGAATGGACACCATATATTTT. Its protein is CASSFQGMDTIYF. The whole variable domain, remainder taken from reference TRBV5-1 and TRBJ1-3, is KAGVTQTPRYLIKTRGQQVTLSCSPISGHRSVSWYQQTPGQGLQFLFEYFSETQRNKGNFPGRFSGRQFSNSRSEMNVSTLELGDSALYLCASSFQGMDTIYFGEGSWLTVV.

This clonotype was seen at least ten times. CDR3 in DNA: TGTGCCAGCAGCGTACTAGCCGTCTCCGGGGAGCTGTTTTTT. As protein: CASSVLAVSGELFF. The J gene is TRBJ2-2, the V gene TRBV9, with D possibly TRBD2 on 5 matching bases. The CDR3 runs to 14 residues. V lost 1 base, J lost 6 bases, and 10 bases lay in between. The germline CDR1 and CDR2 sequences are SGDLS and YYNGEE.

The chain uses TRBV25-1 and TRBJ2-5; D may be TRBD1 or TRBD2 (6 bases each). The CDR3 has 14 amino acids. From germline, CDR1 is MGHDK and CDR2 SYGVNS. Trimming removed 8 bases from V and 5 bases from J, with 18 bases in between. The CDR3 sequence is CASANDGGGETQYF. CDR3 coding DNA: TGTGCCAGCGCTAACGACGGAGGGGGGGAGACCCAGTACTTC.

This clonotype was detected ten times or more. The V call is TRBV28, the J call TRBJ1-1; D is undetermined. Per the germline V gene, CDR1 is MDHEN and CDR2 is SYDVKM. The length of the CDR3 is 14 residues. Trimming cost V 7 bases and J 10 bases, with 22 bases left between them. This CDR3 is CASTLGTPLRGAFF. DNA for the CDR3: TGTGCCAGCACACTAGGTACGCCCCTACGGGGAGCTTTCTTT.

This clonotype is labeled as medium-sized. V is TRBV12-3 or TRBV12-4 and J is TRBJ1-5, with 8 bases fitting TRBD1. Trimming cost V 7 bases and J 6 bases; bases outside gene matches: 14. The CDR3 contains 16 residues. CDR3 DNA: TGTGCCAGCAATTTTGATCGGGACAGGCGCCGTCAGCCCCAGCATTTT. Protein product: CASNFDRDRRRQPQHF.

This clonotype was observed once. In this CDR3 the conserved last residue, phenylalanine or tryptophan, is missing, so a read error is likely. This chain uses TRBV18 with TRBJ2-5; D ambiguous. Germline CDR1 and CDR2: KGHSH and LQKENI. The CDR3 has 13 residues. Trimming took 0 bases from V and 2 from J, leaving 4 bases between them. This CDR3 is CASSPPGQETQYI. CDR3 in DNA: TGTGCCAGCTCACCACCCGGGCAAGAGACCCAGTACATC.

This clonotype was counted at least ten times. The chain links TRBV2 to TRBJ2-5; the D is unclear. The CDR3 has 12 amino acids. The germline V gene encodes CDR1 SNHLY and CDR2 FYNNEI. V lost 6 bases to trimming and J lost 4 bases, with 9 bases between them. CDR3 amino acids: CASRGETETQYF. For the CDR3, the DNA is TGTGCCAGCAGGGGTGAGACAGAGACCCAGTACTTC.

This clonotype counts as medium-sized. V and J are TRBV2 and TRBJ1-5; unclear D gene. CDR1 is SNHLY, CDR2 FYNNEI, per germline. CDR3 length equals 15 residues. V was shortened by 4 bases and J by 0 bases, with 10 bases between the two germline ends. CDR3 protein: CASSGETNSNQPQHF. The DNA of the CDR3 is TGTGCCAGCAGTGGGGAGACGAATAGCAATCAGCCCCAGCATTTT. The complete variable domain, with remaining parts taken from reference TRBV2 and TRBJ1-5, reads EPEVTQTPSHQVTQMGQEVILRCVPISNHLYFYWYRQILGQKVEFLVSFYNNEISEKSEIFDDQFSVERPDGSNFTLKIRSTKLEDSAMYFCASSGETNSNQPQHFGDGTRLSIL.

This clonotype was recorded at least ten times. The rearrangement links TRBV12-3 or TRBV12-4 to TRBJ1-5; a weak D match, TRBD1 (5 bases). V was pared by 7 bases and J by 3 bases, with 10 bases between. The CDR3 totals 13 residues. CDR3 coding DNA: TGTGCCAGCACCTGGGGGGACAATCAGCCCCAGCATTTT. Translating it yields CASTWGDNQPQHF.

V gene TRBV20-1 combines with J gene TRBJ2-7; D remains ambiguous. The CDR3 length is 11 residues. Germline V gene data show CDR1 as DFQATT and CDR2 as SNEGSKA (reference sequence). Trimming took off 2 bases at V and 3 bases at J, with 5 bases between the two ends. The CDR3 bases are TGCAGTGCTAGACGGAACTACGAGCAGTACTTC. Encoded protein: CSARRNYEQYF.

By frequency in the sample, this clonotype is medium-sized. The chain combines TRBV4-3 with TRBJ2-3; 8 nucleotides line up with TRBD2. CDR3 length: 15 residues. With V trimmed by 0 bases and J by 8 bases, 7 bases remained unmatched. Looked up from germline, CDR1 is LGHNA and CDR2 is YSLEER. Here the CDR3 DNA reads TGCGCCAGCAGCCAAGATTCGGCGGGGGGTGGTACGCAGTATTTT. It codes for CASSQDSAGGGTQYF.

Ten or more counts support this clonotype. CDR3 DNA sequence: TGTGCCAGCAGCTTTCCTAGTGGAAACACCATATATTTT. This gives the protein CASSFPSGNTIYF. The V gene is TRBV7-2, the J gene TRBJ1-3; D uncertain. The germline V and J ends were trimmed by 3 bases and 3 bases, with 6 bases remaining between them. Germline CDR1 SGHTA, CDR2 FQGNSA. This CDR3 is built from 13 residues.

This clonotype came up many times. This chain connects TRBV11-2 to TRBJ2-7; 11 bases match TRBD1. Germline V gene data show CDR1 as SGHAT and CDR2 as FQNNGV. The V and J ends lost 4 bases and 1 base, in that order; junction bases with no gene match: 3. CDR3 length equals 15 residues. In DNA, the CDR3 is TGTGCCAGCAGCTCGGACAGGGGGCTGTCCTACGAGCAGTACTTC. Amino acids: CASSSDRGLSYEQYF.

This clonotype was recorded at least ten times. The chain recombines TRBV6-5 with TRBJ2-3; 7 nucleotides line up with TRBD2. From germline, CDR1 is MNHEY and CDR2 SVGAGI. CDR3 length: 13 amino acids. The trim removed 6 bases at V and 5 bases at J, leaving 5 bases unmatched. CDR3 region: CASRASGGDTQYF. In nucleotides, the CDR3 is TGTGCCAGCAGAGCTAGCGGTGGAGATACGCAGTATTTT.

This clonotype was detected many times. The gene calls are TRBV10-2 and TRBJ1-3, with 7 bases that match TRBD1. Germline V gene sequence: CDR1 WSHSY, CDR2 SAAADI. With 7 bases clipped from V and 0 bases from J, the junction kept 3 bases outside the gene matches. CDR3 length equals 14 residues. DNA for the CDR3: TGCGCCAGCATGGGACAGCTCTCTGGAAACACCATATATTTT. Amino acid sequence: CASMGQLSGNTIYF.